The 8 T cell receptor beta chains given below trace back to one sample, sequenced in a study of tumor-infiltrating lymphocytes in primary liver carcinoma. Total RNA (around 510 ng) served as template for TCR beta cDNA synthesis primed by a constant-region primer. A slightly modified ARM-PCR protocol with three nested multiplex PCR rounds produced these TCR beta libraries. It was with TRBV1-TRBV30 forward primers and a C-beta reverse primer that the first two PCR rounds were run, at roughly 10 cycles each. TCRdb analysed the multiplex PCR reads with MiXCR anew, one entry per CDR3 protein. The table has 90,000 to 150,000 distinct CDR3 sequences, about two thirds seen once. Unsorted bulk tissue (20-30 mg) underwent RNA and DNA co-extraction. Sequencing used tumor-adjacent normal liver tissue. These receptors all stem from a woman in her sixties or seventies with primary liver carcinoma and hepatitis B virus infection.

V and J are TRBV5-1 and TRBJ2-1; 12 bases agree with TRBD1. Per germline, CDR1 SGHRS and CDR2 YFSETQ. V lost 8 bases, J lost 5 bases, and 17 bases stayed unmatched. The CDR3 is 18 residues long. As DNA, the CDR3 is TGCGCCAGTAGCCCGGAACCCGGTGGGGACAGGGGGCACAATGAGCAGTTCTTC. Its translation is CASSPEPGGDRGHNEQFF.

In its sample, this clonotype was seen a few times. At one boundary the junction diverges from the germline segment, which might be a read error. The rearrangement joins TRBV28 to TRBJ1-5, with D tentatively TRBD1 (5 bases). This CDR3 spans 14 amino acids. Germline-derived CDR1 and CDR2 are MDHEN and SYDVKM. This CDR3 reads CVSSRGGSNRPQHF. CDR3 in DNA: TGTGTCAGCAGCCGGGGGGGGAGCAATCGGCCCCAGCATTTT.

Note on this clonotype: At one end the junction does not follow the germline gene, possibly because of a read error. The chain has TRBV11-2 and TRBJ2-7; D perhaps matches TRBD1 (5 bases). This CDR3 region has 15 residues. Germline V lookup: CDR1 SGHAT, CDR2 FQNNGV. The CDR3 region is CACSLVTDPGYEQYF. The DNA of the CDR3 is TGTGCCTGCAGCTTAGTTACAGACCCAGGGTACGAGCAGTACTTC.

As regards this clonotype: A much larger clone lies one base from this, so it may be a read error. This sequence joins TRBV6-2 or TRBV6-3 and TRBJ1-5, with 7 bases that match TRBD1. Germline V gene sequence: CDR1 MNHEY, CDR2 SVGEGT. The CDR3 extends over 15 amino acids. CDR3 in amino acids: CASSPLDRLSQPQRF. The DNA of the CDR3 is TGTGCCAGCAGTCCCCTGGACAGGCTTAGTCAGCCCCAGCGTTTT.

As concerns this clonotype: One end of the junction does not line up with germline, which may come from a read error. This CDR3 is CDSSLGGARSYKQYF. The CDR3, as DNA: TGTGACAGCAGCTTAGGAGGGGCTCGCTCCTACAAGCAGTACTTC. The chain has TRBV7-8 and TRBJ2-7; tentative D call: TRBD2 (6 bases). The CDR3 extends over 15 amino acids. Germline assignment: CDR1 SGHVS and CDR2 FQNEAQ.

As for this clonotype: An end of the junction differs from the germline gene, which may be a read error. The rearrangement uses TRBV11-2 and TRBJ2-1; 7 bases are a match to TRBD2. CDR3 length: 15 residues. CDR1 SGHAT and CDR2 FQNNGV come from the germline V gene. The CDR3 loop reads CTSSLECGGVSEQFF. CDR3 sequence (DNA): TGTACCAGCAGCTTAGAGTGCGGGGGTGTGAGTGAGCAGTTCTTC. Full variable domain (remainder filled in from reference TRBV11-2 and TRBJ2-1): EAGVAQSPRYKIIEKRQSVAFWCNPISGHATLYWYQQILGQGPKLLIQFQNNGVVDDSQLPKDRFSAERLKGVDSTLKIQPAKLEDSAVYLCTSSLECGGVSEQFFGPGTRLTVL.

Points on this clonotype: Relative to the germline gene, one junction end is altered; a read error may explain this. CDR3 region: CANSQSDNYGYTF. CDR3 sequence (DNA): TGCGCCAACAGCCAATCAGATAACTATGGTTACACCTTC. The rearrangement links TRBV4-1 to TRBJ1-2; D call uncertain. The CDR3 is 13 residues long. The germline gives CDR1 MGHRA, CDR2 YSYEKL.

With regard to this clonotype: One junction end does not reproduce the germline sequence, and a read error may be involved. The chain carries TRBV7-9 and TRBJ2-2, with D perhaps matching TRBD1 (5 bases). The CDR3 loop spans 15 amino acids. Germline V gives CDR1 SEHNR, CDR2 FQNEAQ (reference sequence). The CDR3 DNA follows: TGTGCCAGCAGCTTAGTTGGCAGGGTCACCAGGGAGCTGTTTTTT. Encoded protein: CASSLVGRVTRELFF. Full variable domain (remainder filled in from reference TRBV7-9 and TRBJ2-2): DTGVSQNPRHKITKRGQNVTFRCDPISEHNRLYWYRQTLGQGPEFLTYFQNEAQLEKSRLLSDRFSAERPKGSFSTLEIQRTEQGDSAMYLCASSLVGRVTRELFFGEGSRLTVL.